This T cell receptor beta chain is from a study of cytomegalovirus exposure and HLA in healthy donors. Study-wide results and caveats: Later analysis found that TCR beta chains associated with HLA were more clonally expanded than other, equally common chains.

Trimming cost V 4 bases and J 1 base, with 7 bases left between them. Looked up from germline, CDR1 is MNHEY and CDR2 is SMNVEV (reference sequence). The CDR3 runs 13 residues. For this clone: As yet, its antigen is unknown.

The primer mix had 60 Vbeta and 13 Jbeta primers. The data were produced by immunoSEQ multiplex PCR, yet TCRdb's version contains in-frame clones alone and is incomplete. Of about 130,000 clones in the sample, 60% to 80% were seen once. This sequence was found in a man aged 50-60 years in good health and CMV-seropositive. The sequenced sample consisted of PBMCs. This chain joins TRBV27 and TRBJ1-1, with D uncertain. The chain's CDR3 is CASSYQENTEAFF. CDR3 in DNA: TGTGCCAGCAGTTATCAGGAGAACACTGAAGCTTTCTTT.